This T cell receptor (beta chain) was profiled in a study of response to subunit inactivated influenza vaccine. Study-wide results and caveats: With each seasonal influenza vaccination, the authors suggested, few new T cells are recruited.

TCRdb independently ran MiXCR on the RT-PCR reads; one entry per CDR3 protein. The sample shows approximately 490,000 distinct CDR3 sequences, approximately 7.8% of them seen only once. Trimming cost V 0 bases and J 4 bases; bases outside gene matches: 6. Germline lookup yields CDR1 MNHEY and CDR2 SVGAGI. The CDR3 runs 15 residues. Worth noting for this clonotype: The antigen remains undetermined.

The V and J genes are TRBV6-5 and TRBJ2-7, with TRBD2 matching over 7 bases. Sample: PBMCs from blood, taken around 25 months after vaccination. This receptor was identified in a man aged 45 to 70 who received an inactivated influenza vaccine. The chain's CDR3 is CASSYSSSGNYEQYF. The CDR3 region has the DNA TGTGCCAGCAGTTACTCGAGCAGCGGGAATTACGAGCAGTACTTC.